This T cell receptor beta chain was profiled in a study of T cell responses to AZD1222 COVID-19 vaccine. Across the whole study: Second doses that came at about 4 or about 12 weeks were put together.

Notes on the study in general: Donors were mostly white British, more females; clonal diversity possibly underestimated. A rise in Spike-specific TCR breadth and depth followed two AZD1222 doses. Repertoire sampling occurred only after the peak T cell response.

The data were produced by immunoSEQ multiplex PCR, yet TCRdb's version contains in-frame clones alone and is incomplete. This table holds roughly 110,000 clones, 75% to 90% found once. Turning to this clone: Its antigen remains unidentified.

This CDR3 region has 14 residues. Trimming removed 1 base from V and 5 bases from J, with 9 bases in between. Germline CDR1 MNHEY, CDR2 SMNVEV (reference sequence). This clonotype originated in an adult in good health. The sample consisted of peripheral blood, taken on day 0 of AZD1222 vaccination. V is TRBV27 and J is TRBJ1-5; a possible D gene is TRBD1 (5 bases). The CDR3 bases are TGTGCCAGCAGTTTATTCGGGGGGGATCAGCCCCAGCATTTT. Protein: CASSLFGGDQPQHF.